Listed here is a single TCR beta chain. Trimming cost V 3 bases and J 2 bases; bases outside gene matches: 8. CDR1 and CDR2 from the germline V gene are SGHDT and YYEEEE. The CDR3 totals 16 residues. A single record per CDR3 protein comes from TCRdb applying MiXCR to the 5' RACE reads. The sample includes about 84,000 distinct CDR3 sequences, roughly 13% of them seen just once. This record comes from a study of T-cell memory formation after mild COVID-19. This sequence was found in an adult woman who had mild COVID-19 (a few samples of this study predate the infection). Cell type and time point are not known. The J gene is TRBJ2-7, the V gene TRBV5-6; 10 bases match TRBD2. The specimen sequenced was PBMCs or a T cell subset sorted from them (not recorded which). CDR3 in DNA: TGTGCCAGCAGCTCGCTAGCGGGAGACTCAACCTACGAGCAGTACTTC. It specifies CASSSLAGDSTYEQYF.